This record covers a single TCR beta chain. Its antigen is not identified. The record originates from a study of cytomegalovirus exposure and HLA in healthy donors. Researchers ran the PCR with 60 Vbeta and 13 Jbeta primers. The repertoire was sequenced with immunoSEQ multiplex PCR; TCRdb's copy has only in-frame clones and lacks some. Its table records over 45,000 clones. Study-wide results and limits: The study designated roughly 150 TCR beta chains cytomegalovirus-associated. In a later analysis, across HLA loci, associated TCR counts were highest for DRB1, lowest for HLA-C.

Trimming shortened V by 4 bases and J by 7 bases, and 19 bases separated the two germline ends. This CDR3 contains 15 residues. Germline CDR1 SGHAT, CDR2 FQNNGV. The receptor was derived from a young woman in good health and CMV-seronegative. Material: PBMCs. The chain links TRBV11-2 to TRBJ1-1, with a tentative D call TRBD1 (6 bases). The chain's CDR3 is CASSSVTGLEIEAFF. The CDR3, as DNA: TGTGCCAGCAGCTCAGTTACAGGGCTTGAGATTGAAGCTTTCTTT. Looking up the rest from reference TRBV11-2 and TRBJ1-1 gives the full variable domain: EAGVAQSPRYKIIEKRQSVAFWCNPISGHATLYWYQQILGQGPKLLIQFQNNGVVDDSQLPKDRFSAERLKGVDSTLKIQPAKLEDSAVYLCASSSVTGLEIEAFFGQGTRLTVV.